These T cell receptor beta chains were read from a single sample in a study of cytomegalovirus exposure and HLA in healthy donors. The table came from immunoSEQ multiplex PCR; TCRdb's copy has only in-frame clones and leaves some out. The profile shows about 120,000 clones, around 74% of them singletons. Sequencing was done on a sample of PBMCs. The receptor source for this set is a woman between 18 and 29 years old in good health and CMV-seronegative. The CDR3 runs from the conserved cysteine through the conserved F or W. The D gene is left open where the match is weak. Clone size, where shown, is once, few, many, or a class for clones that have expanded.

TRBD1	TRBV29-1	TRBJ1-2	NA	TGCAGCGTTGCACAGGGGGACGGCTACACCTTC	CSVAQGDGYTF
NA	TRBV10-1	TRBJ1-2	NA	TGCGCCAGCAGTGACACGCAGACTCATGGCTACACCTTC	CASSDTQTHGYTF
NA	TRBV15	TRBJ2-2	NA	TGTGCCACCGGGACACAGAACACCGGGGAGCTGTTTTTT	CATGTQNTGELFF
NA	TRBV6-1	TRBJ2-7	NA	TGTGCCAGCAGTGAAACCCCGGCTCTCCCGCGGATGGAGCAGTACTTC	CASSETPALPRMEQYF
NA	TRBV7-9	TRBJ2-1	NA	TGTGCCAGCAGCATGACAGGTAACAATGAGCAGTTCTTC	CASSMTGNNEQFF
NA	TRBV4-1	TRBJ2-5	few	TGCGCCAGCAGCCAAGGCCCGACCCCATTAGCAGAGACCCAGTACTTC	CASSQGPTPLAETQYF
NA	TRBV6-4	TRBJ2-2	NA	TGTGCCAGCAGTGCCGGCAGGGGATCCGGGGAGCTGTTTTTT	CASSAGRGSGELFF
NA	TRBV28	TRBJ1-2	NA	TGTGCCAGCACCTTTAAGCAGGGGCGTTGGTCCGGCTACACCTTC	CASTFKQGRWSGYTF
TRBD1	TRBV7-7	TRBJ2-1	NA	TGTGCTAGCAGCTTAACAGGGACAGCAGGTTACAATGAGCAGTTCTTC	CASSLTGTAGYNEQFF
NA	TRBV15	TRBJ2-5	NA	TGTGCCACCAGCAGGCTAGACAGTGTCCAAGAGACCCAGTACTTC	CATSRLDSVQETQYF
NA	TRBV29-1	TRBJ2-7	few	TGCAGCGTTACCTCCCAGCGGGTCGGCGAGCAGTACTTC	CSVTSQRVGEQYF
NA	TRBV5-1	TRBJ1-1	NA	TGCGCCAGCAGCCTCACAACGAACACTGAAGCTTTCTTT	CASSLTTNTEAFF
TRBD2	TRBV5-1	TRBJ2-1	NA	TGCGCCAGCAGCTTGGGGACTAGCGGAACCTACAATGAGCAGTTCTTC	CASSLGTSGTYNEQFF
NA	TRBV6-5	TRBJ1-2	NA	TGTGCCAGCAGTTACCGAACAGGGTATGGCTACACCTTC	CASSYRTGYGYTF
TRBD1	TRBV7-9	TRBJ2-7	NA	TGTGCCAGCAGCGACACCGGGACAGGGGACTACGAGCAGTACTTC	CASSDTGTGDYEQYF
NA	TRBV5-1	TRBJ1-1	few	TGCGCCAGCAGCTATCAGGGAAACACTGAAGCTTTCTTT	CASSYQGNTEAFF
NA	TRBV5-1	TRBJ1-4	once	TGCGCCAGCAGCTTCGGAGGGACTAATGAAAAACTGTTTTTT	CASSFGGTNEKLFF
NA	TRBV20-1	TRBJ2-5	NA	TGCAGTGCTACAGGCCAAGAGACCCAGTACTTC	CSATGQETQYF
TRBD1	TRBV12-5	TRBJ1-2	NA	TGTGCTAGTGGTACAGGGGGCTATGGCTACACCTTC	CASGTGGYGYTF
TRBD1	TRBV9	TRBJ2-7	NA	TGTGCCAGCAGCGTAGATTTGGAACAGGGGGCGCTCAACGAGCAGTACTTC	CASSVDLEQGALNEQYF
NA	TRBV7-2	TRBJ1-6	NA	TGTGCCAGCAGCTTATCCCGGACAGCGGGGGGTTCACCCCTCCACTTT	CASSLSRTAGGSPLHF
NA	TRBV9	TRBJ1-3	NA	TGTGCCAGCAGCGTAGATAACCGACACTCTGGAAACACCATATATTTT	CASSVDNRHSGNTIYF
TRBD1	TRBV19	TRBJ1-1	NA	TGTGCCAGTAGCGTGACAGGGGGCGCGAACACTGAAGCTTTCTTT	CASSVTGGANTEAFF
NA	TRBV7-9	TRBJ2-7	few	TGTGCCAGCAGCTACGGGACAAACGCCTACGAGCAGTACTTC	CASSYGTNAYEQYF
NA	TRBV28	TRBJ1-2	NA	TGTGCCAGCAGCTCTCAACAGGTCTATGGCTACACCTTC	CASSSQQVYGYTF
NA	TRBV7-9	TRBJ2-7	NA	TGTGCCAGCAGCTTAGTAGGGGTCCTAGAGCAGTACTTC	CASSLVGVLEQYF
NA	TRBV4-1	TRBJ2-7	NA	TGCGCCAGCAGCCAAGGTCCCTCAGGGGGGTACGAGCAGTACTTC	CASSQGPSGGYEQYF